In its sample, the clone carrying this TCR beta chain was seen many times. Its antigen is not known. Overall study findings and caveats: Tumor memory CD4+ T cell TCR gene usage clustered with blood and lymph node memory CD4+ cells and lymph node naive CD4+ cells. Greatest tumor Treg TCR overlap was with tumor naive CD4+ cells.

Purified naive CD4+ T cells were depleted of CD25+ Tregs. TCRdb called the 5' RACE reads again in MiXCR, with one record for every CDR3 protein. The table shows approximately 21,000 distinct CDR3 sequences, with approximately 28% occurring only once. Between the trimmed V and J ends, which lost 5 bases and 8 bases, there was a span of 23 bases. Germline values: CDR1 SGHTA, CDR2 FQGTGA. The CDR3 is 16 amino acids. Specimen: tumor-infiltrating naive CD4+ T cells sorted from the breast tumor. Subset: naive CD4+ T cells, CD4+CD45RA+CD25-. This chain connects TRBV7-3 to TRBJ2-3; D ambiguous. This receptor was taken from a female donor with breast cancer. CDR3 region: CASSPAVGSLLGTQYF. For the CDR3, the DNA is TGTGCCAGCAGCCCGGCAGTAGGATCCCTCCTTGGTACGCAGTATTTT.